This T cell receptor beta chain was found in a study of persistence of HIV-infected CD4 T cells. The libraries were made with immunoSEQ version 4 in survey mode. The protocol was immunoSEQ multiplex PCR, while the TCRdb copy is restricted to in-frame clones and leaves out a portion. Among 36,000 or so clones, roughly four fifths were seen once, and the ten largest hold 0.9% to 1%. The stimulus was an HIV-1 Gag 15-mer peptide pool, 1 ug/peptide/mL. CD40L-negative CD69-negative CD45RO-high memory CD4+ T cells were sorted as populations depleted of antigen-responding cells. On this clone: Antigen specificity is unknown.

This receptor was taken from an adult with HIV. The donor label of this sample is uncertain. Sample: cultured CD4+ T cells from PBMCs, taken from a patient who received antiretroviral therapy.

As DNA, the CDR3 is TGTGCCTGGAGAGGGACAGGGGGGGGAACCGGGGAGCTGTTTTTT. It translates to CAWRGTGGGTGELFF. J is TRBJ2-2 and V is TRBV30, with 11 bases lining up with TRBD1. CDR3 length equals 15 residues. CDR1 and CDR2 (germline): GTSNPN, SVGIG (reference sequence). Trimming removed 3 bases from V and 5 bases from J; junction bases left unmatched: 5.